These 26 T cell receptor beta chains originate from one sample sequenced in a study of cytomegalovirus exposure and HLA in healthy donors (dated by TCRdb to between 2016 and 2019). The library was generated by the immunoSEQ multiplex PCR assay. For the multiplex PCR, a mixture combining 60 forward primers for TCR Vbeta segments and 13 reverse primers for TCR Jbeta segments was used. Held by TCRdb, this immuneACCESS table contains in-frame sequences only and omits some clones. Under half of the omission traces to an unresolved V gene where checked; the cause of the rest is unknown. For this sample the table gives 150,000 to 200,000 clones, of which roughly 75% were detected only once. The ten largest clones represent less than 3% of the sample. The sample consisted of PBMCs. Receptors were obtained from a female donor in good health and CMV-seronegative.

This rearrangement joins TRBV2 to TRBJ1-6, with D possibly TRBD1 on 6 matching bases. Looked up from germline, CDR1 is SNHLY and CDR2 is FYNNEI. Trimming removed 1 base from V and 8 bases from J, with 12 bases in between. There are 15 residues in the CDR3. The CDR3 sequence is CASSEVDSDDSPLHF. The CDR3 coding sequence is TGTGCCAGCAGTGAAGTGGACAGTGATGATTCACCCCTCCACTTT.

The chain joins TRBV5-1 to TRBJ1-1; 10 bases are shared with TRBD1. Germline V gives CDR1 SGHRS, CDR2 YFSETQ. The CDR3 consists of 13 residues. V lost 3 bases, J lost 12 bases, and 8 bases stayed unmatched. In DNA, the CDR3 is TGCGCCAGCAGCTCGGACAGGGGGGCGAGGACTTTCTTT. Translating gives CASSSDRGARTFF. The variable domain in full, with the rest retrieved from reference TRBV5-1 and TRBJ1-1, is KAGVTQTPRYLIKTRGQQVTLSCSPISGHRSVSWYQQTPGQGLQFLFEYFSETQRNKGNFPGRFSGRQFSNSRSEMNVSTLELGDSALYLCASSSDRGARTFFGQGTRLTVV.

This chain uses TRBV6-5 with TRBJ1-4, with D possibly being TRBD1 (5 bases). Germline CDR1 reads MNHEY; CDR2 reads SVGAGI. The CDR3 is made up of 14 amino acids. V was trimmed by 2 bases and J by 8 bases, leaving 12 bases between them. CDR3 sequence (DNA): TGTGCCAGCAGTTACGGGGGGGGAGGGGAAAAACTGTTTTTT. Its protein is CASSYGGGGEKLFF.

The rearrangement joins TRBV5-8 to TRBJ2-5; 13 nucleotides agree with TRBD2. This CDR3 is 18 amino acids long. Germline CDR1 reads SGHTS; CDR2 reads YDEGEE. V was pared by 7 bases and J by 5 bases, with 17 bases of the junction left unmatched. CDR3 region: CASVLLAGGPGLSETQYF. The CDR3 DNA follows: TGTGCCAGCGTACTACTAGCGGGAGGGCCAGGCTTATCTGAGACCCAGTACTTC.

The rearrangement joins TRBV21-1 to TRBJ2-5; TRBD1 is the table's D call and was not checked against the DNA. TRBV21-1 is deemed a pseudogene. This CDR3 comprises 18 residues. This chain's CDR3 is CASSKSIGEKTGQETQYF. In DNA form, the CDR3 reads TGTGCCAGCAGCAAGAGCATTGGAGAAAAAACAGGGCAAGAGACCCAGTACTTC.

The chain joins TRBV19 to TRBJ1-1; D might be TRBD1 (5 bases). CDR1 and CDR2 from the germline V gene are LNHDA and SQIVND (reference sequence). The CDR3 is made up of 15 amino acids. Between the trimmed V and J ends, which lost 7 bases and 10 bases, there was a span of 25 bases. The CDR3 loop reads CASTPGRGRLDRAFF. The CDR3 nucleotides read TGTGCCAGTACCCCCGGGAGAGGGAGGCTAGACAGAGCTTTCTTT.

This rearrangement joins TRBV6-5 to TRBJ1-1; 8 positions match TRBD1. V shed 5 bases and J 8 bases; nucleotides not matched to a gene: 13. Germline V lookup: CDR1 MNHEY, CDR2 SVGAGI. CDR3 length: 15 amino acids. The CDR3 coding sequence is TGTGCCAGCAGTCCTTTCTTGGCAGGGGGCCGGGAAGCTTTCTTT. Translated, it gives CASSPFLAGGREAFF.

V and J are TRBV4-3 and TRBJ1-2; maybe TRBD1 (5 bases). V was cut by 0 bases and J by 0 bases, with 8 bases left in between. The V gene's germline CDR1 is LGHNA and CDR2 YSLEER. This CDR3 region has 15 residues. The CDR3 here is CASSQDRASNYGYTF. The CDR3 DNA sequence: TGCGCCAGCAGCCAAGACAGGGCTTCTAACTATGGCTACACCTTC.

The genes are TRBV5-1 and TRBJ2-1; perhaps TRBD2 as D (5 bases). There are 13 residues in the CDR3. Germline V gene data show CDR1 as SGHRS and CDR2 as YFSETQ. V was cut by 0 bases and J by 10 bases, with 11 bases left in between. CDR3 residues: CASSLGRDREQFF. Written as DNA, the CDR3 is TGCGCCAGCAGCTTGGGACGGGATCGGGAGCAGTTCTTC.

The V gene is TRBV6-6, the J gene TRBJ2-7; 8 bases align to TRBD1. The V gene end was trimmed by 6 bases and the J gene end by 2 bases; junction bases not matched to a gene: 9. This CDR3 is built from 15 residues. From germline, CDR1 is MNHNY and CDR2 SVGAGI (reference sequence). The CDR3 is CASSEQGVQTYEQYF. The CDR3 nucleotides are TGTGCCAGCAGCGAACAGGGGGTTCAAACCTACGAGCAGTACTTC.

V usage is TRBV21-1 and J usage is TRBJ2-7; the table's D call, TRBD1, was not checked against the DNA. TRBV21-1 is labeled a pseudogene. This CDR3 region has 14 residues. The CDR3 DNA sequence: TGTGCCAGCAACCCTAGGACAGGCTTCTACGAGCAGTACTTC. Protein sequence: CASNPRTGFYEQYF.

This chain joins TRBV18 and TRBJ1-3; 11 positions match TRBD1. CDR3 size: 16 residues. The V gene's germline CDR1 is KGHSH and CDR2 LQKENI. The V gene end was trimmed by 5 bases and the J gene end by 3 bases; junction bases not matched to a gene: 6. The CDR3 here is CASSTRTGGLGNTIYF. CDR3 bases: TGTGCCAGCTCAACACGGACAGGGGGCCTTGGAAACACCATATATTTT. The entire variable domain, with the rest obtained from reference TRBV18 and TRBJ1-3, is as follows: NAGVMQNPRHLVRRRGQEARLRCSPMKGHSHVYWYRQLPEEGLKFMVYLQKENIIDESGMPKERFSAEFPKEGPSILRIQQVVRGDSAAYFCASSTRTGGLGNTIYFGEGSWLTVV.

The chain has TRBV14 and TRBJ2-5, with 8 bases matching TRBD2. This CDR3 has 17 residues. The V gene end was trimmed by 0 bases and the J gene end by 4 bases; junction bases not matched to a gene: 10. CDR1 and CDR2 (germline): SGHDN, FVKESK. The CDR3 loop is CASSQDPGTRRLETQYF. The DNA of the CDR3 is TGTGCCAGCAGCCAAGATCCCGGGACTAGGCGGCTAGAGACCCAGTACTTC.

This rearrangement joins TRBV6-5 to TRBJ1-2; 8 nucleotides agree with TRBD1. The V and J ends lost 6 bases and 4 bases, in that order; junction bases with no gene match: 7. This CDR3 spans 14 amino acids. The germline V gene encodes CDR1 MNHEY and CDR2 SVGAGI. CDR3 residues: CASSKTGTGYGYTF. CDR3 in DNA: TGTGCCAGCAGCAAAACCGGGACAGGCTATGGCTACACCTTC.

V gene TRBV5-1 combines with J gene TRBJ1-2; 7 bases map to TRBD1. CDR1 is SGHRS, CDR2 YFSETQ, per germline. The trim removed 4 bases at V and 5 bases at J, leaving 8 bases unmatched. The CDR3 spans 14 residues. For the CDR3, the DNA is TGCGCCAGCAGCAGATGGACAGGAGAGTATGGCTACACCTTC. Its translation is CASSRWTGEYGYTF.

CDR3 nucleotides: TGCGCCAGCAGCTTGGGCTGGCGGGAGGGCCCCACCGGGGAGCTGTTTTTT. This translates into CASSLGWREGPTGELFF. The V and J genes are TRBV5-1 and TRBJ2-2; 9 positions agree with TRBD2. Germline CDR1 is SGHRS and CDR2 is YFSETQ. The CDR3 sequence is 17 residues long. V was pared by 0 bases and J by 4 bases, with 7 bases of the junction left unmatched.

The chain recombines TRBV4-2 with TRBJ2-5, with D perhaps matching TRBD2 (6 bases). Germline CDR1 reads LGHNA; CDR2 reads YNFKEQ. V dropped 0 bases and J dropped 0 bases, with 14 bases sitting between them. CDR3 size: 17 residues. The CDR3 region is CASSQEGPGGNQETQYF. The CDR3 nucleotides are TGTGCCAGCAGCCAAGAGGGCCCTGGCGGGAACCAAGAGACCCAGTACTTC.

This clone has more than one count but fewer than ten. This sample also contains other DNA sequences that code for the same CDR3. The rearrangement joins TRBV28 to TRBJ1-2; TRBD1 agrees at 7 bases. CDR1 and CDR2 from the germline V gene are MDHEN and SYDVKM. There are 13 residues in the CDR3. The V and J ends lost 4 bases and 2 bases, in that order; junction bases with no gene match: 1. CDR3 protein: CASSSGQNYGYTF. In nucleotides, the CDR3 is TGTGCCAGCAGTTCGGGACAGAACTATGGCTACACCTTC.

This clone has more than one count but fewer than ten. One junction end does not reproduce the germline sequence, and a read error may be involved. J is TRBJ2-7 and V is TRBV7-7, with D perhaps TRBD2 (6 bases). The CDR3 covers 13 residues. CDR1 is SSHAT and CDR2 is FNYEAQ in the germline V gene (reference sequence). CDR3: CASSRGSGYEQYF. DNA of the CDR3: TGTGCTAGCAGCCGGGGGTCGGGGTACGAGCAGTACTTC.

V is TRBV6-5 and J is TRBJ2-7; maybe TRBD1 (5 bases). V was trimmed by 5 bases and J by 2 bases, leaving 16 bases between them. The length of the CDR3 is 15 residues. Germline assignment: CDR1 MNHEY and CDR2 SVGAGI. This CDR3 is CASSAPRQGTYEQYF. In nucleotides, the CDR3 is TGTGCCAGCAGTGCCCCTCGGCAGGGAACCTACGAGCAGTACTTC.

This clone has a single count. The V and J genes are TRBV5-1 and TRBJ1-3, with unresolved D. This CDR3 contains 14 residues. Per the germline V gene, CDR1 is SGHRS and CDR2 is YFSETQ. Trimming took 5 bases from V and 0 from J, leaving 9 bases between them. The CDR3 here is CASRAQSSGNTIYF. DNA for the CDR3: TGCGCCAGCAGGGCACAGAGCTCTGGAAACACCATATATTTT. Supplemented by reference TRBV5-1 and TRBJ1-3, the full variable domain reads KAGVTQTPRYLIKTRGQQVTLSCSPISGHRSVSWYQQTPGQGLQFLFEYFSETQRNKGNFPGRFSGRQFSNSRSEMNVSTLELGDSALYLCASRAQSSGNTIYFGEGSWLTVV.

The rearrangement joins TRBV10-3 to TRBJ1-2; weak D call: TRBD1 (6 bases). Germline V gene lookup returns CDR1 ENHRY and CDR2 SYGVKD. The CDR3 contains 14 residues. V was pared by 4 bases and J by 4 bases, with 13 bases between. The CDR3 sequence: CAISVTDRIYGYTF. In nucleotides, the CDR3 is TGTGCCATCAGTGTTACGGACAGAATCTATGGCTACACCTTC.

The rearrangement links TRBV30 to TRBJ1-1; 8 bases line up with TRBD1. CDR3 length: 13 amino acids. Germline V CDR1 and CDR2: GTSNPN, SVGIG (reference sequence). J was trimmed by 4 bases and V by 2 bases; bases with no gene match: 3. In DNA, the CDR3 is TGTGCCTGGAGTTCAGGGGGCGGCACTGAAGCTTTCTTT. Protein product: CAWSSGGGTEAFF.

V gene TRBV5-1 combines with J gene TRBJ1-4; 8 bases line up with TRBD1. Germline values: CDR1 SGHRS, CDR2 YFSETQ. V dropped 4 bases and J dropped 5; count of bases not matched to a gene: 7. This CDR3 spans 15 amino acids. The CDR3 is CASSPGRGPNEKLFF. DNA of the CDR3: TGCGCCAGCAGCCCCGGCAGGGGGCCGAATGAAAAACTGTTTTTT.

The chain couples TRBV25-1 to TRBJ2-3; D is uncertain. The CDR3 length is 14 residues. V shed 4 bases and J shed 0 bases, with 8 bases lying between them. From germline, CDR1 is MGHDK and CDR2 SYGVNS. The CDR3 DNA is TGTGCCAGCAGTGGGAGAACGAGCACAGATACGCAGTATTTT. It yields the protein CASSGRTSTDTQYF.

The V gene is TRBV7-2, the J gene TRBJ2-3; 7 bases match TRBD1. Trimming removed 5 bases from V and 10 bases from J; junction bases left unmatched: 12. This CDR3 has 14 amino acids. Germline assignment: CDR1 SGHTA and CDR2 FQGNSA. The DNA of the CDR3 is TGTGCCAGCAGCCGAAACAGGGGTGCTCAGTCGCAGTATTTT. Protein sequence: CASSRNRGAQSQYF.